These T cell receptor beta chains were read from a single sample in a study of blood T cell repertoires in COVID-19. TCRdb keeps only in-frame clones here, not all; method: immunoSEQ multiplex PCR. The sample shows hundreds of thousands of clones, about 88% of them seen only once. The sequenced sample consisted of PBMCs or T cells enriched from blood (not recorded which). Every receptor here comes from a woman aged 40 to 50 who had recovered from COVID-19. CDR3s include the opening cysteine and the closing phenylalanine or tryptophan. The D gene is left open where the match is weak. Part of the rows lack a size; the others show once, few, many or a class for expanded clones.

- | - | TRBJ1-2 | TRBV30 | CAWSVLRREDGYTF | TGTGCCTGGAGTGTATTGAGGCGAGAGGATGGCTACACCTTC
- | TRBD2 | TRBJ2-3 | TRBV27 | CASSFGGSGGSTQYF | TGTGCCAGCAGTTTTGGGGGAAGCGGGGGGAGTACGCAGTATTTT
- | TRBD2 | TRBJ2-5 | TRBV5-1 | CASSMTSGSQETQYF | TGCGCCAGCAGCATGACTAGCGGGAGCCAAGAGACCCAGTACTTC
once | - | TRBJ2-3 | TRBV4-1 | CASSQAASPSTDTQYF | TGCGCCAGCAGCCAAGCGGCTAGCCCTAGCACAGATACGCAGTATTTT
- | - | TRBJ1-1 | TRBV7-2 | CASSQSSGLVGSEAFF | TGTGCCAGCAGCCAGAGTTCGGGACTAGTAGGCTCTGAAGCTTTCTTT
- | - | TRBJ1-2 | TRBV11-2 | CASSVRVTDYGYTF | TGTGCCAGCAGCGTCAGGGTAACAGACTATGGCTACACCTTC
- | - | TRBJ1-2 | TRBV9 | CASSPDSTNYGYTF | TGTGCCAGCAGCCCGGACAGTACCAACTATGGCTACACCTTC
- | TRBD1 | TRBJ1-1 | TRBV6-5 | CASSSDRGRLTEAFF | TGTGCCAGCAGCTCGGACAGGGGGCGCCTCACTGAAGCTTTCTTT
- | - | TRBJ2-7 | TRBV5-8 | CASSLGGRDNEQYF | TGTGCCAGCAGCTTGGGGGGCAGGGATAACGAGCAGTACTTC
- | TRBD2 | TRBJ2-7 | TRBV29-1 | CSVEEAGGGYEQYF | TGCAGCGTTGAGGAGGCGGGAGGAGGTTACGAGCAGTACTTC
- | - | TRBJ1-5 | TRBV9 | CASSVGQNSNQPQHF | TGTGCCAGCAGCGTAGGGCAAAATAGCAATCAGCCCCAGCATTTT
- | - | TRBJ1-3 | TRBV6-5 | CASSYDGGSGNTIYF | TGTGCCAGCAGTTACGACGGAGGCTCTGGAAACACCATATATTTT
- | TRBD2 | TRBJ2-3 | TRBV7-9 | CASSLRRAGNTDTQYF | TGTGCCAGCAGCTTACGACGAGCGGGGAACACAGATACGCAGTATTTT